Listed below are T cell receptor beta chains from one sample, sequenced in a study of Graves' ophthalmopathy and Graves' hyperthyroidism. TCRdb independently ran MiXCR on the multiplex PCR reads; one entry per CDR3 protein. Of some 750,000 distinct CDR3 sequences listed, around 40% are singletons. The source material was peripheral blood. The receptor source for this set is an adult man with Graves' ophthalmopathy. Both conserved end residues are part of each CDR3. The D gene is left open where the match is weak. The size entry is marked missing in some rows and otherwise reads once, few, many or a size class.

CDR3nt	CDR3aa	d_gene	v_gene	j_gene	len	abundance
TGTGCCAGCAGCTTGACAGGGAATTTC	CASSLTGNF	TRBD1	TRBV7-9	TRBJ2-6	9	.
TGTGCCAGCAGCTTATTGAGGATTTCTTACGAGCAGTACTTC	CASSLLRISYEQYF	.	TRBV7-2	TRBJ2-7	14	.
TGTGCCAGCAGCGTGGGACAGGGTGTCTACGAGCAGTACTTC	CASSVGQGVYEQYF	TRBD1	TRBV7-3	TRBJ2-7	14	many
TGTGCCAGCGGCGTCTGGGGGGGCGGCACTGAAGCTTTCTTT	CASGVWGGGTEAFF	.	TRBV6-6	TRBJ1-1	14	.
TGCGCCAGCAGCTTGAAGGGGACAGTAGAGAACACTGAAGCTTTCTTT	CASSLKGTVENTEAFF	TRBD1	TRBV5-1	TRBJ1-1	16	.
TGTGCCAGCAGCTTCCGAGCGGGGGGTACAGATACGCAGTATTTT	CASSFRAGGTDTQYF	TRBD2	TRBV25-1	TRBJ2-3	15	few
TGTGCCAGCAGCTCCAGAGACAGGAGGGACCAGCCCCAGCATTTT	CASSSRDRRDQPQHF	.	TRBV7-8	TRBJ1-5	15	many
TGTGCCACAGACAACAGGGAAGCAGGGGCCAACGTCCTGACTTTC	CATDNREAGANVLTF	.	TRBV7-9	TRBJ2-6	15	many
TGTGCCGGCAGCTTAATAGCAGGGGGGACCTTTTCGGGCGGAAACACCATATATTTT	CAGSLIAGGTFSGGNTIYF	TRBD1	TRBV7-9	TRBJ1-3	19	.
TGTGCCAGCAGCTTCCGGGACTCTGGAAACACCATATATTTT	CASSFRDSGNTIYF	.	TRBV7-2	TRBJ1-3	14	.
TGTGCCAGCAGCTCTGACTCCGGACCGTACTTC	CASSSDSGPYF	.	TRBV7-9	TRBJ2-7	11	many
TGTGCCAGCAGGGCCCCCGGGGGGGCCTACGAGCAGTACTTC	CASRAPGGAYEQYF	TRBD2	TRBV28	TRBJ2-7	14	few
TGTGCCAGTACAGGGGCCGGCGCCTACGAGCAGTACTTC	CASTGAGAYEQYF	TRBD1	TRBV10-3	TRBJ2-7	13	few
TGTGCCAGCAGCAAGGGACAGGGGCAGGGGGATTCACCCCTCCACTTT	CASSKGQGQGDSPLHF	TRBD1	TRBV7-6	TRBJ1-6	16	.
TGTGCCACCAGTTCCGGGGAGCTGTTTTTT	CATSSGELFF	.	TRBV24-1	TRBJ2-2	10	once
TGCAGTGCTAGTAGGCAGCCCCAGCATTTT	CSASRQPQHF	.	TRBV20-1	TRBJ1-5	10	.
TGTGCCAGTAGTACCGACTCTGGAAACACCATATATTTT	CASSTDSGNTIYF	.	TRBV19	TRBJ1-3	13	many
TGTGCCACCAGGAGGGACAGGGGCCACAATCAGCCCCAGTACTTC	CATRRDRGHNQPQYF	TRBD1	TRBV15	TRBJ2-5	15	.
TGTGCCAGCAGTTACTCCTGGACAGCCATGAACACTGAAGCTTTCTTT	CASSYSWTAMNTEAFF	.	TRBV2	TRBJ1-1	16	few
TGCAGCGTTGAGGTGGGGACAGGGGATCAGCCCCAGCATTTT	CSVEVGTGDQPQHF	TRBD1	TRBV29-1	TRBJ1-5	14	few
TGTGCCATCAGGTGGACAGGGAGCTATGGCTACACCTTC	CAIRWTGSYGYTF	TRBD1	TRBV10-3	TRBJ1-2	13	many
TGCAGTGTCAAGCAAACAGGGTTGACTAATGAAAAACTGTTTTTT	CSVKQTGLTNEKLFF	.	TRBV20-1	TRBJ1-4	15	.
TGTGCCAGCAGTTACGCCCTCGGGCGGCGGGAGGGCGACGGGGCCAACGTCCTGACTTTC	CASSYALGRREGDGANVLTF	TRBD2	TRBV10-3	TRBJ2-6	20	.
TGTGCCACCAGCAGGGAGCCCGGGACAGGGGGCATCTACGAGCAGTACTTC	CATSREPGTGGIYEQYF	TRBD1	TRBV15	TRBJ2-7	17	.
TGTGCCAGCAGTGGGACAGGGCGGATTAATGAAAAACTGTTTTTT	CASSGTGRINEKLFF	TRBD1	TRBV10-3	TRBJ1-4	15	few
TGTGCCAGCAGTTTATGGCTTGGGGCGGGGGGTCAGCCCCAGCATTTT	CASSLWLGAGGQPQHF	.	TRBV24-1	TRBJ1-5	16	.
TGTGCCAGCAGCCCCGGGACAAGCTCTGGAAACACCATATATTTT	CASSPGTSSGNTIYF	.	TRBV7-9	TRBJ1-3	15	.
TGTGCCAGCAGCTTAGCCGCGGGGGAGCAGTACTTC	CASSLAAGEQYF	.	TRBV7-2	TRBJ2-7	12	many
TGTGCCAGCAGTGGGGGACGGAGTAATTCACCCCTCCACTTT	CASSGGRSNSPLHF	.	TRBV9	TRBJ1-6	14	.
TGCGCCAGCAGCTTCCGTCCCAGACTAGCGGGAGTTACCGGGGAGCTGTTTTTT	CASSFRPRLAGVTGELFF	TRBD2	TRBV5-1	TRBJ2-2	18	.
TGTGCCAGCAGCTTCTACCGGGACGGTCATGAAAAACTGTTTTTT	CASSFYRDGHEKLFF	.	TRBV5-8	TRBJ1-4	15	few
TGTGCCAGTAAGGGGAGTGGTTATGGCTACACCTTC	CASKGSGYGYTF	.	TRBV10-3	TRBJ1-2	12	.
TGTGCCAGCAGTGAATTATACGGAACCTCCTACGAGCAGTACTTC	CASSELYGTSYEQYF	.	TRBV2	TRBJ2-7	15	few
TGTGCCAGCAGCCAGCAGGGGGCTGGTTTTGGCTACACCTTC	CASSQQGAGFGYTF	TRBD1	TRBV7-3	TRBJ1-2	14	.
TGTGCCAGCAGCCCATTCCCGGGCTCAAAACTGTTTTTT	CASSPFPGSKLFF	.	TRBV7-2	TRBJ1-4	13	few
TGCAGTGCTAGAGACTTAGTAGCGGGATTCTCCTACGAGCAGTACTTC	CSARDLVAGFSYEQYF	TRBD2	TRBV20-1	TRBJ2-7	16	few
TGTGCCAGCAGGGGACAGGGACGGAATCAGCCCCAGCATTTT	CASRGQGRNQPQHF	TRBD1	TRBV12-3/TRBV12-4	TRBJ1-5	14	many
TGCAGCGGGCTAGCGGGGACCGGGGAGCTGTTTTTT	CSGLAGTGELFF	TRBD2	TRBV29-1	TRBJ2-2	12	many
TGCAGTGCTCACTATGGACTAGCGGGAGAGACCCAGTACTTC	CSAHYGLAGETQYF	TRBD2	TRBV20-1	TRBJ2-5	14	.
TGCAGTGTTGAGGGGAGACAGGGTGCTGAAAAACTGTTTTTT	CSVEGRQGAEKLFF	TRBD1	TRBV20-1	TRBJ1-4	14	few
TGTGCCAGCAGCCCCAGGGGAGGGCCCGCTAACTATGGCTACACCTTC	CASSPRGGPANYGYTF	.	TRBV7-9	TRBJ1-2	16	few
TGTGCCAGCAGTGAAGCCTCAGGACCGAACCGATATGAAAAACTGTTTTTT	CASSEASGPNRYEKLFF	.	TRBV2	TRBJ1-4	17	.
TGCGCCAGCAGTCCGGCGGGACTTTATAATTCACCCCTCCACTTT	CASSPAGLYNSPLHF	.	TRBV10-2	TRBJ1-6	15	many
TGTGCCACCAGTGACCCAAGGACTAGGAATCAGCCCCAGCATTTT	CATSDPRTRNQPQHF	.	TRBV24-1	TRBJ1-5	15	.
TGTGCCAGCAGTGAGCGGAACAAACTGTTTTTT	CASSERNKLFF	.	TRBV10-3	TRBJ1-4	11	.
TGCGCCAGCAGCTTACAGGGGGCAGGGAAACTGTTTTTT	CASSLQGAGKLFF	TRBD1	TRBV5-1	TRBJ1-4	13	many
TGCAGTGCTAGAGGAATAGAGGGCCACGAGCAGTACTTC	CSARGIEGHEQYF	.	TRBV20-1	TRBJ2-7	13	.
TGTGCCAGCATCTTTTCCGGGACACCAAATGGCTACACCTTC	CASIFSGTPNGYTF	.	TRBV7-2	TRBJ1-2	14	.
TGTGCCATCAGTGAGTTGGTGGCTAGCGGGGGATACGAGCAGTACTTC	CAISELVASGGYEQYF	TRBD2	TRBV10-3	TRBJ2-7	16	.
TGTGCCAGCAGTCGACAGGGCGTGGGCTACGAGCAGTACTTC	CASSRQGVGYEQYF	TRBD1	TRBV2	TRBJ2-7	14	few
TGTGCCATCAGTGAGGGACAACCTCGAGGCTACACCTTC	CAISEGQPRGYTF	.	TRBV10-3	TRBJ1-2	13	.
TGTGCCAGCAGCCAAAGGACAGGGTCGGAAAAACTGTTTTTT	CASSQRTGSEKLFF	TRBD1	TRBV7-8	TRBJ1-4	14	many
TGCAGTGCTAGAGATACAAGGGGGAACACTGAAGCTTTCTTT	CSARDTRGNTEAFF	.	TRBV20-1	TRBJ1-1	14	few